Listed below are T cell receptor beta chains from one sample, sequenced in a study of cytomegalovirus exposure and HLA in healthy donors. Assay: immunoSEQ multiplex PCR; the TCRdb copy retains only in-frame clones and omits some. The sample consists of 150,000 to 200,000 clones, about 77% of them appearing once. The sample was PBMCs. These receptor sequences come from a woman aged 25 to 39 in good health and CMV-seropositive. Each CDR3 is given with its conserved first and last residue. A D gene is named only where the DNA matches it firmly. Not every row has a clone size; where given, it reads once, few, many or a size class.

d_call,clone_size,v_call,j_call,cdr3_length,cdr3_aa,cdr3_nt
.,.,TRBV19,TRBJ1-2,11,CASSPGVGYTF,TGTGCCAGTAGTCCGGGGGTTGGCTACACCTTC
.,few,TRBV5-1,TRBJ2-1,13,CASSFKTNNEQFF,TGCGCCAGCAGCTTCAAGACTAACAATGAGCAGTTCTTC
.,.,TRBV7-2,TRBJ1-2,15,CASSPTRQSYYGYTF,TGTGCCAGCAGCCCTACTCGACAGAGCTACTATGGCTACACCTTC
TRBD1,.,TRBV4-3,TRBJ1-5,20,CASSQVPGQGIAYSNQPQHF,TGCGCCAGCAGCCAAGTCCCGGGACAGGGGATAGCCTATAGCAATCAGCCCCAGCATTTT
.,.,TRBV29-1,TRBJ2-2,11,CSVAYSGELFF,TGCAGCGTTGCTTATTCCGGGGAGCTGTTTTTT
TRBD2,.,TRBV7-7,TRBJ2-1,15,CASSPGLAGDNEQFF,TGTGCTAGCAGCCCGGGACTAGCGGGGGACAATGAGCAGTTCTTC
.,once,TRBV5-4,TRBJ2-3,15,CASSPKTGNRDTQYF,TGTGCCAGCAGCCCAAAAACAGGGAACCGAGATACGCAGTATTTT
TRBD1,few,TRBV20-1,TRBJ2-7,11,CSATDRDEQYF,TGCAGTGCCACCGACAGGGACGAGCAGTACTTC
TRBD1,once,TRBV6-1,TRBJ1-1,17,CASSDRPGGSRNTEAFF,TGTGCCAGCAGTGATCGACCAGGGGGTAGTCGGAACACTGAAGCTTTCTTT
.,.,TRBV19,TRBJ2-7,15,CASSIDQGSSYEQYF,TGTGCCAGTAGTATAGACCAGGGATCGAGCTACGAGCAGTACTTC
.,.,TRBV7-7,TRBJ2-5,14,CASSPGLGGETQYF,TGTGCTAGCAGCCCGGGACTAGGGGGCGAGACCCAGTACTTC
TRBD1,.,TRBV6-5,TRBJ2-1,14,CASGRRGGWDEQFF,TGTGCCAGCGGGAGAAGAGGGGGCTGGGATGAGCAGTTCTTC
.,.,TRBV2,TRBJ1-5,16,CASSEARPGPGGPQHF,TGTGCCAGCAGTGAAGCGAGGCCGGGCCCCGGAGGGCCCCAGCATTTT
TRBD2,once,TRBV27,TRBJ2-5,15,CASSLAGAMIGTQYF,TGTGCCAGCAGTTTAGCGGGAGCGATGATTGGGACCCAGTACTTC
TRBD2,.,TRBV4-3,TRBJ2-1,15,CASSQAGGRNNEQFF,TGCGCCAGCAGCCAAGCGGGGGGGAGAAACAATGAGCAGTTCTTC
.,few,TRBV2,TRBJ2-7,14,CASSEEAGTYEQYF,TGTGCCAGCAGTGAAGAGGCAGGGACCTACGAGCAGTACTTC
TRBD1,.,TRBV7-2,TRBJ1-1,14,CASSLQGENTEAFF,TGTGCCAGCAGCTTACAGGGGGAGAACACTGAAGCTTTCTTT
.,.,TRBV10-3,TRBJ2-2,14,CATEQGIDTRELFF,TGTGCCACCGAGCAGGGTATCGACACCAGGGAGCTGTTTTTT
.,once,TRBV5-1,TRBJ2-7,14,CASSLRGAAYEQYF,TGCGCCAGCAGCTTGAGGGGCGCAGCCTACGAGCAGTACTTC
.,.,TRBV15,TRBJ2-6,15,CATSRDAGGANVLTF,TGTGCCACCAGCAGAGATGCCGGTGGGGCCAACGTCCTGACTTTC
.,.,TRBV7-2,TRBJ1-1,15,CASSLAQGRGTEAFF,TGTGCCAGCAGCTTAGCTCAGGGCCGAGGTACTGAAGCTTTCTTT
TRBD2,.,TRBV6-1,TRBJ2-7,18,CASSEWALAGATSYEQYF,TGTGCCAGCAGTGAATGGGCCCTAGCGGGGGCGACCTCCTACGAGCAGTACTTC
TRBD2,.,TRBV27,TRBJ2-3,18,CASSLSPRAGGPRDTQYF,TGTGCCAGCAGTTTATCCCCTCGAGCGGGAGGGCCAAGGGATACGCAGTATTTT
.,.,TRBV19,TRBJ2-1,12,CASSQVGDKEFF,TGTGCCAGTAGTCAGGTTGGGGACAAGGAGTTCTTC
.,.,TRBV27,TRBJ2-6,13,CASSAIGANVLTF,TGTGCCAGCAGCGCTATCGGGGCCAACGTCCTGACTTTC
.,once,TRBV6-1,TRBJ2-1,15,CATIPAGAPYNEQFF,TGTGCCACCATTCCCGCAGGGGCGCCCTACAATGAGCAGTTCTTC
.,.,TRBV4-2,TRBJ2-2,17,CASSQGISGANTGELFF,TGTGCCAGCAGCCAAGGGATTTCAGGGGCGAACACCGGGGAGCTGTTTTTT
.,.,TRBV10-3,TRBJ1-5,17,CATNPAAAFSVNQPQHF,TGTGCCACCAACCCCGCGGCAGCTTTTTCTGTCAATCAGCCCCAGCATTTT
TRBD2,.,TRBV25-1,TRBJ2-5,14,CATTWGGYQETQYF,TGTGCCACCACATGGGGGGGGTACCAAGAGACCCAGTACTTC
TRBD1,.,TRBV2,TRBJ2-1,15,CASSPDRGGYNEQFF,TGTGCCAGCAGCCCAGACAGGGGGGGATACAATGAGCAGTTCTTC
.,.,TRBV4-2,TRBJ1-6,17,CASSHVQGPSLYSPLHF,TGTGCCAGCAGCCATGTACAGGGCCCGTCCCTTTATTCACCCCTCCACTTT
TRBD2,.,TRBV2,TRBJ2-3,16,CASSAYGSGGSDTQYF,TGTGCCAGCAGTGCCTACGGTAGCGGGGGATCAGATACGCAGTATTTT
.,.,TRBV2,TRBJ2-3,11,CAGAGRDTQYF,TGTGCCGGCGCGGGGAGAGATACGCAGTATTTT
.,.,TRBV7-9,TRBJ2-2,13,CASRGEGEGELFF,TGTGCCAGCAGAGGAGAGGGAGAGGGGGAGCTGTTTTTT
.,.,TRBV4-1,TRBJ2-7,13,CASSQVPLGEQYF,TGCGCCAGCAGCCAAGTACCTCTCGGGGAGCAGTACTTC
TRBD1,.,TRBV18,TRBJ1-2,14,CASSPGSGGYGYTF,TGTGCCAGCTCACCTGGATCAGGGGGCTATGGCTACACCTTC